The T cell receptor (beta chain) under discussion was sequenced for a study of vaccination and CD4 T cells after COVID-19. Across the whole study: There were two doses of either BNT162b2 or mRNA-1273 vaccine given to participants.

V was trimmed by 2 bases and J by 9 bases, leaving 16 bases between them. CDR1 is MGHDK, CDR2 SYGVNS, per germline. The CDR3 is 14 residues long. The treatment: roughly 10-day PBMC culture with coronavirus spike peptide pools or control peptides (ViraFEST assay). Via ViraFEST, peptide pools expanded antigen-specific T cells before TCR sequencing. Positive PCR tests dated from March to December 2020, predating US Alpha, Beta and Delta variants. In the case of this clonotype: Its cognate antigen is unknown.

With the Oncomine TCR Beta short-read assay, DNA from cultured CD4+ T cells was sequenced. Extraction of genomic DNA was performed on cultured CD4+ T cells. TCRdb redid the calling of the PCR reads with MiXCR, one entry per CDR3 protein. The sample includes more than 10,000 distinct CDR3 sequences, 58% of them seen just once. The origin of this receptor is a human donor with COVID-19. This rearrangement joins TRBV25-1 to TRBJ1-2; D possibly corresponds to TRBD1 (5 bases). Source: cultured CD4+ T cells from blood, taken after SARS-CoV-2 vaccination. DNA of the CDR3: TGTGCCAGCAGTGAAAGGGGCGGCCCCTGGAGCTACACCTTC. Encoded protein: CASSERGGPWSYTF.